This T cell receptor beta chain was identified in a study of identical twins. As regards this clonotype: Antigen: not known.

TCRdb re-derived calls from the 5' RACE reads in MiXCR, one entry per CDR3 protein. Counted here are roughly 750,000 distinct CDR3 sequences, roughly 20% occurring once; the ten biggest clones make up 4% to 4.5%. Study conclusions and caveats: Compared with unrelated sharing, twin-shared out-of-frame alpha sequences had more low-probability sequences.

The V end was cut by 4 bases, the J end by 2 bases, with 10 bases between. This CDR3 is 14 amino acids long. The germline gives CDR1 SGHDT, CDR2 YYEEEE. The same data also went into a second study, on T cells expressing NK-cell markers. That work adds: Eight donors were sequenced, of whom seven were HCMV-seropositive, while the remaining one was HCMV-seronegative.

Sample: PBMCs. The clonotype comes from a woman between 18 and 30 years old in good health. The chain combines TRBV5-6 with TRBJ2-4; D gene uncertain. The DNA for the CDR3 is TGTGCCAGCAGCCCTAGTGCGACCAAAAACATTCAGTACTTC. This sequence encodes CASSPSATKNIQYF.